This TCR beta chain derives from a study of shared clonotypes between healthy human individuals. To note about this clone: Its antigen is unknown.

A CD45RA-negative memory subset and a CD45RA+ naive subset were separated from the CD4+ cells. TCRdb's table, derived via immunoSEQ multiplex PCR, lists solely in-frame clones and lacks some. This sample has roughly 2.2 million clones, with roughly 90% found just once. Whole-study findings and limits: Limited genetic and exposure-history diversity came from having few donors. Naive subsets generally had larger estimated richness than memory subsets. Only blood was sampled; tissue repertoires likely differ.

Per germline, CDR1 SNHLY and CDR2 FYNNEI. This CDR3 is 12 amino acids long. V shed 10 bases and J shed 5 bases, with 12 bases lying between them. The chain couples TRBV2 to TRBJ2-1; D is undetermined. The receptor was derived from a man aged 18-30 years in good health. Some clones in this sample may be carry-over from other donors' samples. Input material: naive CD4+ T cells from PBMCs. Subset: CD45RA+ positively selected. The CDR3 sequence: CAKGWRNNEQFF. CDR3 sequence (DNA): TGTGCCAAAGGATGGCGGAACAATGAGCAGTTCTTC. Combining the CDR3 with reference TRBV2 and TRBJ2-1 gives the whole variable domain EPEVTQTPSHQVTQMGQEVILRCVPISNHLYFYWYRQILGQKVEFLVSFYNNEISEKSEIFDDQFSVERPDGSNFTLKIRSTKLEDSAMYFCAKGWRNNEQFFGPGTRLTVL.